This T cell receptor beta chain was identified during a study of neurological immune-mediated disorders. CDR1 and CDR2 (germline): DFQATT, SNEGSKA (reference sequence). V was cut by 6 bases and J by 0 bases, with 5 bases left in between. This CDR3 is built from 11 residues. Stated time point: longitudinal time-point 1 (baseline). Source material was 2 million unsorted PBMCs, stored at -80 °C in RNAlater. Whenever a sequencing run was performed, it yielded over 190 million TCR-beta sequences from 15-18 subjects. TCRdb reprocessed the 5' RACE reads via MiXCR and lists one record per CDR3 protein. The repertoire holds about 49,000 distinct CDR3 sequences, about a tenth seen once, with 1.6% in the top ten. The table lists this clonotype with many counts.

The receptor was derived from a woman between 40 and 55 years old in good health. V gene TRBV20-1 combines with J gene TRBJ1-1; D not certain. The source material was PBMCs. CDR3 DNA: TGCAGTGCACCCATGAACACTGAAGCTTTCTTT. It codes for CSAPMNTEAFF.